The entry that follows covers one TCR beta chain sequence. What it recognizes is unknown. This table comes from immunoSEQ multiplex PCR, and its TCRdb copy is limited to in-frame clones, with some not included. The table lists roughly 76,000 clones, 86% of them singletons. The sample belongs to a study of OX40 agonist ivuxolimab in advanced cancers. Background on the study: Among those enrolled, mean age was about 62 years (range roughly 23 to 79) and 75% to 90% were male. Three patients had partial responses: one hepatocellular carcinoma, two cutaneous melanoma.

The CDR3 spans 18 residues. General observations from the study: Researchers did not determine the expanded peripheral T cells' antigen specificity.

The clonotype comes from an adult with an advanced solid tumor such as melanoma, head and neck, liver or kidney cancer. The sequences come from CD4+ or CD8+ T cells sorted from blood, collected in a trial of the OX40 agonist ivuxolimab. The chain uses TRBV21-1 and TRBJ2-3. TRBV21-1 is a recognized pseudogene. The CDR3, as DNA: TGTGCCAGCAGCAAAGGTAGTATTTGGGCGGCCTGCACAGATACGCAGTATTTT. As protein: CASSKGSIWAACTDTQYF.